A single sample gave rise to the 5 T cell receptor beta chains below, sequenced in a study of early T cells in non-severe SARS-CoV-2 infection. Using its own MiXCR run on the 5' RACE reads, TCRdb lists one record per CDR3 protein. The sample holds about 72,000 distinct CDR3 sequences, roughly 10% seen once. Specimen: whole blood. The receptors shown here come from an adult who was a healthcare worker with PCR-confirmed SARS-CoV-2 infection or an uninfected control (not recorded which).

This clonotype was recorded many times. The chain uses TRBV12-5 and TRBJ2-1; D remains ambiguous. Germline-derived CDR1 and CDR2 are LGHNT and FRNRAP. V was shortened by 2 bases and J by 8 bases, with 4 bases between the two germline ends. CDR3 length: 11 amino acids. CDR3 coding DNA: TGTGCTAGTGGTTTGACCTATGAGCAGTTCTTC. Amino acids: CASGLTYEQFF.

This clonotype has a count of ten or more. The chain is built from TRBV4-3 and TRBJ2-7, with a possible D match to TRBD2 (6 bases). The CDR3 runs 13 residues. The germline gives CDR1 LGHNA, CDR2 YSLEER. V gave up 3 bases and J gave up 6 bases, with 12 bases separating them. This CDR3 is CASSQPTGGEQYF. The CDR3 coding sequence is TGCGCCAGCAGCCAGCCCACCGGGGGCGAGCAGTACTTC.

The rearrangement uses TRBV30 and TRBJ2-1, with no clear D. V was shortened by 0 bases and J by 5 bases, with 11 bases between the two germline ends. The length of the CDR3 is 14 residues. The germline gives CDR1 GTSNPN, CDR2 SVGIG (reference sequence). The CDR3 DNA reads as TGTGCCTGGAGTGTTGCGGCGCGCCACAATGAGCAGTTCTTC. Residues: CAWSVAARHNEQFF.

This clonotype occurred many times. The chain is built from TRBV6-6 and TRBJ2-7, with TRBD1 matching 10 bases. J was trimmed by 3 bases and V by 2 bases; bases with no gene match: 4. CDR3 size: 15 residues. CDR1 and CDR2 (germline): MNHNY, SVGAGI (reference sequence). CDR3 coding DNA: TGTGCCAGCAGTTACACGGGACAGGGGAACTACGAGCAGTACTTC. It specifies CASSYTGQGNYEQYF.

The CDR3 nucleotides read TGTGCCACCAGCAGAGGGGCTAGCGGGAGTAATTACTTC. It codes for CATSRGASGSNYF. The chain employs TRBV15 and TRBJ2-7; TRBD2 matches at 10 bases. CDR1 and CDR2 from the germline V gene are LNHNV and YYDKDF (reference sequence). V was pared by 1 base and J by 13 bases, with 7 bases of the junction left unmatched. The CDR3 consists of 13 residues. Full variable domain (outside the CDR3, taken from reference TRBV15 and TRBJ2-7): DAMVIQNPRYQVTQFGKPVTLSCSQTLNHNVMYWYQQKSSQAPKLLFHYYDKDFNNEADTPDNFQSRRPNTSFCFLDIRSPGLGDTAMYLCATSRGASGSNYFGPGTRLTVT.